Included here is one T cell receptor (beta chain) sequence, with context. What it binds is unknown. This CDR3 is missing its conserved last phenylalanine or tryptophan, likely due to a read error. The DNA is omitted, as the CDR3 cannot be located on it reliably, and the CDR3 follows TCRdb's listing. This sample is part of a study of OX40 agonist ivuxolimab in advanced cancers. Looking at the study overall: The patients got ivuxolimab, which is an agonistic anti-OX40 (CD134) antibody. Administration of intravenous ivuxolimab to patients occurred every 2 weeks at 0.01 to 10 mg/kg. Those treated in dose escalation had hepatocellular carcinoma, melanoma, renal cell cancer or head and neck cancer.

Notes on the study in general: Averaged across samples, CD8+ T cells carried more expanded clones than CD4+ did.

TCRdb keeps only in-frame clones here, not all; method: immunoSEQ multiplex PCR. This sample yields approximately 100,000 clones, of which 91% are seen a single time; around 0.33% belongs to the top ten. Germline-derived CDR1 and CDR2 are LNHDA and SQIVND (reference sequence). 12 amino acids form the CDR3, both terminal residues included. This clonotype was obtained from an adult with an advanced solid tumor such as melanoma, head and neck, liver or kidney cancer. V gene TRBV19 combines with J gene TRBJ2-7; the tabulated D call, TRBD1, remains unverified against the DNA. The source material was CD4+ or CD8+ T cells sorted from blood, sampled in a trial of the OX40 agonist ivuxolimab. The CDR3 region is CASSIGRGALYL.